This TCR beta chain was retrieved from a study of control samples from healthy donors and cancer patients. The method was immunoSEQ multiplex PCR; TCRdb's version includes in-frame clones alone and lacks a portion of them. This repertoire shows about 140,000 clones, roughly nine tenths found once; its top ten account for under 9%. There are 18 residues in the CDR3. CDR1 SGHKS and CDR2 YYEKEE come from the germline V gene (reference sequence). V was clipped by 2 bases and J by 8 bases; unmatched bases: 16. The chain has TRBV5-5 and TRBJ1-3; 10 positions match TRBD1. Sequencing was carried out using blood. This receptor was identified in a man aged 18 to 35 in good health. The CDR3 reads CASSLSPPLGQGLDTIYF. CDR3 nucleotides: TGTGCCAGCAGCTTAAGCCCTCCCCTGGGACAGGGGTTAGACACCATATATTTT.